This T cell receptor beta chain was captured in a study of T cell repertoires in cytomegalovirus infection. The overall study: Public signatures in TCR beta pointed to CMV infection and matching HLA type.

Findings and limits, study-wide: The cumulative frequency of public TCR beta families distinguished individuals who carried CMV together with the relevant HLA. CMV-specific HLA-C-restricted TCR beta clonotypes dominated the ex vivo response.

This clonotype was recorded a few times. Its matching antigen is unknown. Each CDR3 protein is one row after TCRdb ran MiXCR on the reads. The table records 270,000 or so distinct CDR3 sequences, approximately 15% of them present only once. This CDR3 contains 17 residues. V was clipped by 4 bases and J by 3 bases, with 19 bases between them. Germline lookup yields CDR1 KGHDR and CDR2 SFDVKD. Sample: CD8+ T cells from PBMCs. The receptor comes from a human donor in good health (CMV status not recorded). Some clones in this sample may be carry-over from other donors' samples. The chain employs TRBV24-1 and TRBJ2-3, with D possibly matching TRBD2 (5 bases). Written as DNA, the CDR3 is TGTGCCACCAGTGACTCACCTCTAGCAGATGGAACAGATACGCAGTATTTT. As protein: CATSDSPLADGTDTQYF.